This T cell receptor (beta chain) was identified in a study of beta chain features in type 1 diabetes. Whole-study context: Patients did not differ from healthy donors in age, gender or cell yield.

The V gene's germline CDR1 is SGHVS and CDR2 FNYEAQ. CDR3 length: 15 residues. Trimming removed 3 bases from V and 3 bases from J; junction bases left unmatched: 2. Heparinised blood was drawn once per donor, averaging about 0.11 L. General observations from the study: TCRB repertoires of naive, central memory and Treg cells appeared more similar among patients than among healthy donors.

As concerns this clone: What it binds is not known.

Expressed TCRB transcripts were sequenced after all isolated RNA was converted to cDNA. For naive, central memory and regulatory T cell samples, reads averaged around 3.6 million. Generated by immunoSEQ multiplex PCR, the TCRdb table keeps only in-frame clones and is missing some. The sample consists of roughly 400,000 clones, about 15% of them appearing once. This chain joins TRBV7-6 and TRBJ2-1, with TRBD2 matching 10 bases. Material: naive CD4+ T cells from blood. The source is a man between 25 and 39 years old in good health. CDR3 sequence reads: CASSFSSGSYNEQFF. Here the CDR3 DNA reads TGTGCCAGCAGCTTCTCTAGCGGGAGCTACAATGAGCAGTTCTTC.